Listed below are T cell receptor beta chains from one sample, sequenced in a study of OX40 agonist ivuxolimab in advanced cancers. Only in-frame clones appear in the TCRdb table, and some are missing; sequencing was by immunoSEQ multiplex PCR. Of about 110,000 clones detected, about 91% appear once; the ten largest clones hold 1.2%. The sample here was CD4+ or CD8+ T cells sorted from blood, taken in a trial of the OX40 agonist ivuxolimab. Every receptor here comes from an adult with an advanced solid tumor such as melanoma, head and neck, liver or kidney cancer. CDR3s include the opening cysteine and the closing phenylalanine or tryptophan. D genes are given only for firm matches. Some rows have no size entry. The others give once, few or many, or a class for an expanded clone.

>NA|TRBV10-3|NA|TRBJ1-4
TGTGCCATCAGTGTGAGGGGCGCGGAAAAACTGTTTTTT
CAISVRGAEKLFF
>NA|TRBV28|NA|TRBJ1-2
TGTGCCAGCAGTTTAGAGGCGGGAAATTATGGCTACACCTTC
CASSLEAGNYGYTF
>NA|TRBV7-9|once|TRBJ2-4
TGTGCCAGCAGCTTAGTCCTCTGGGAATTGGACATTCAGTACTTC
CASSLVLWELDIQYF
>NA|TRBV5-1|NA|TRBJ2-2
TGCGCCAGCAGCTTGGGCACACAGAACACCGGGGAGCTGTTTTTT
CASSLGTQNTGELFF
>NA|TRBV6-5|NA|TRBJ2-2
TGTGCCAGCACCAGAGTGACGGACACCGGGGAGCTGTTTTTT
CASTRVTDTGELFF
>NA|TRBV4-1|NA|TRBJ2-1
TGCGCCAGCAGCCAAGGTTTGGGGGAGTACTCCTACAATGAGCAGTTCTTC
CASSQGLGEYSYNEQFF
>NA|TRBV27|NA|TRBJ1-3
TGTGCCAGCAGTTCATCGGGACGTATCTCTGGAAACACCATATATTTT
CASSSSGRISGNTIYF
>TRBD2|TRBV7-9|NA|TRBJ2-1
TGTGCCAGCAGCTTCGGACTAGCGGGAGGGGATGAGCAGTTCTTC
CASSFGLAGGDEQFF
>NA|TRBV28|NA|TRBJ1-5
TGTGCCAGCTCTCCGAACGTCAGACGGACGGGGACACAAGGCCAGCCCCAGCATTTT
CASSPNVRRTGTQGQPQHF
>NA|TRBV4-2|NA|TRBJ2-5
TGTGCCAGCAGCCAAGATCGGGGGCAAGAGACCCAGTACTTC
CASSQDRGQETQYF
>NA|TRBV18|NA|TRBJ1-1
TGTGCCAGCTCACTCGACGGCGTAAACACTGAAGCTTTCTTT
CASSLDGVNTEAFF
>NA|TRBV7-2|NA|TRBJ1-2
TGTGCCAGCAGCATAGAGGCAGGGGAGGGTGGCTACACCTTC
CASSIEAGEGGYTF
>NA|TRBV13|NA|TRBJ1-1
TGTGCCAGCAGGCGAGGCAGGGTCACTGAAGCTTTCTTT
CASRRGRVTEAFF
>NA|TRBV7-3|once|TRBJ2-6
TGTGCCAGCAGCTTAGAAGGATCCGGGGCCAACGTCCTGACTTTC
CASSLEGSGANVLTF
>NA|TRBV30|NA|TRBJ2-1
TGTGCCTGGAGTGGGATCAATGAGCAGTTCTTC
CAWSGINEQFF
>TRBD1|TRBV6-5|NA|TRBJ1-2
TGTGCCAGCAGTCCATCGGGACAGCCCTATGGCTACACCTTC
CASSPSGQPYGYTF
>TRBD2|TRBV6-4|once|TRBJ2-2
TGTGCCAGCAGCGTGATGGGGACTAGCGGGAGAGTCACCGGGGAGCTGTTTTTT
CASSVMGTSGRVTGELFF
>NA|TRBV11-2|NA|TRBJ2-3
TGTGCCAGCAGACCGTTTGGGCGGAGACGCACAGATACGCAGTATTTT
CASRPFGRRRTDTQYF
>NA|TRBV18|once|TRBJ2-7
TGTGCCAGCTCACCACCTTCGGGGTTCTACGAGCAGTACTTC
CASSPPSGFYEQYF
>NA|TRBV5-1|NA|TRBJ2-5
TGCGCCAGCAGCGGGGGACTTCAAGAGACCCAGTACTTC
CASSGGLQETQYF
>TRBD2|TRBV7-3|NA|TRBJ2-5
TGTGCCAGCAGCAGGGAGGGTGGAGAGACCCAGTACTTC
CASSREGGETQYF
>NA|TRBV27|NA|TRBJ2-7
TGTGCCAGCAGTATAGCCCCCGGACAGTTTGGGAGTGGGGACTACGAGCAGTACTTC
CASSIAPGQFGSGDYEQYF